This T cell receptor beta chain emerged from a study of CD8 T cells in Susac syndrome. This CDR3 is 15 amino acids long. Trimming removed 3 bases from V and 7 bases from J; junction bases left unmatched: 9. Looked up from germline, CDR1 is PRHDT and CDR2 is FYEKMQ (reference sequence). TEMRA cells were FACS-enriched, while CD8+ and CD4+ T cells were negatively isolated. Reverse transcription used roughly 0.45 to 1 ug RNA and random hexamers. One entry per CDR3 protein results from TCRdb running MiXCR on the immunoSEQ multiplex PCR reads. Of 150,000 to 190,000 distinct CDR3 sequences in the sample, 90% to 95% were seen once. Points from the study as a whole: The study recognized that the number of individuals in its TCR sequencing and HLA analysis was relatively small.

As for this clonotype: The antigen is undetermined.

Sequences were obtained from CD8+ T cells from PBMCs. The sequence was obtained from a human donor with multiple sclerosis. The chain carries TRBV13 and TRBJ2-7, with 10 bases matching TRBD1. Here the CDR3 DNA reads TGTGCCAGCAGCTTCCGGGACAGGGGTCCCGAAGAGCAGTACTTC. Its translation is CASSFRDRGPEEQYF.